The rows below give T cell receptor beta chains drawn from one sample of a study of CD8 T cells in ankylosing spondylitis. TCRdb processed the 5' RACE reads anew with MiXCR; each CDR3 protein has one entry. The sample lists about 540,000 distinct CDR3 sequences; 10% to 15% were seen once. Sequencing was performed on blood, either unsorted or a sorted T cell fraction (not recorded which). The receptors derive from a male donor with ankylosing spondylitis. Each CDR3 is given with its conserved first and last residue. The order of the fields is clone size, V gene, J gene, D gene, CDR3 DNA, CDR3 protein. D genes are given only for firm matches. A row's size may be missing; if present it is once, few, many or a size class.

abundance: few
v_gene: TRBV30
j_gene: TRBJ1-1
d_gene: NA
CDR3nt: TGTGCCTGGAGTGTAGATTGGCTAATTGAAGCTTTCTTT
CDR3aa: CAWSVDWLIEAFF

abundance: many
v_gene: TRBV4-2
j_gene: TRBJ1-5
d_gene: NA
CDR3nt: TGTGCCAGCAGCGACCCCAATCAGCCCCAGCATTTT
CDR3aa: CASSDPNQPQHF

abundance: few
v_gene: TRBV11-3
j_gene: TRBJ2-2
d_gene: NA
CDR3nt: TGTGCCAGCAGCCCCCGGGGCCATGGAACCGGGGAGCTGTTTTTT
CDR3aa: CASSPRGHGTGELFF

abundance: once
v_gene: TRBV19
j_gene: TRBJ2-5
d_gene: NA
CDR3nt: TGTGCCAGTAGTATACTCGGTGGGTTCGAGACCCAGTACTTC
CDR3aa: CASSILGGFETQYF

abundance: NA
v_gene: TRBV19
j_gene: TRBJ1-5
d_gene: NA
CDR3nt: TGTGCCAGTAGTATGCCACCACAAATATGGCCCCAGCATTTT
CDR3aa: CASSMPPQIWPQHF

abundance: NA
v_gene: TRBV7-2
j_gene: TRBJ2-5
d_gene: TRBD2
CDR3nt: TGTGCCAGCAGCCGCCAAGCAAGACTAGCGGGAGTAGAGACCCAGTACTTC
CDR3aa: CASSRQARLAGVETQYF

abundance: few
v_gene: TRBV12-3/TRBV12-4
j_gene: TRBJ2-1
d_gene: NA
CDR3nt: TGTGCCAGCAGTAGGGGCCCCACCTACAATGAGCAGTTCTTC
CDR3aa: CASSRGPTYNEQFF

abundance: NA
v_gene: TRBV11-2
j_gene: TRBJ2-1
d_gene: TRBD2
CDR3nt: TGTGCCAGCAGCTTTAGTAGGGGGCCGGGACTAGCGGGCGGTGAGCAGTTCTTC
CDR3aa: CASSFSRGPGLAGGEQFF

abundance: few
v_gene: TRBV5-1
j_gene: TRBJ2-1
d_gene: TRBD2
CDR3nt: TGCGCCAGCCGCGAAGAGACTAGCGGTTACAATGAGCAGTTCTTC
CDR3aa: CASREETSGYNEQFF

abundance: NA
v_gene: TRBV12-3/TRBV12-4
j_gene: TRBJ1-3
d_gene: TRBD1
CDR3nt: TGTGCCAGCAGTTTAGAGGACAGGTTCTTTTCTTCTGGAAACACCATATATTTT
CDR3aa: CASSLEDRFFSSGNTIYF

abundance: NA
v_gene: TRBV5-1
j_gene: TRBJ1-4
d_gene: TRBD1
CDR3nt: TGCGCCAGCAGCTCGGAGGGACAGGAAAAACTGTTTTTT
CDR3aa: CASSSEGQEKLFF

abundance: NA
v_gene: TRBV24-1
j_gene: TRBJ2-1
d_gene: NA
CDR3nt: TGTGCCACCAGTGACCCGGGACCATACAATGAGCAGTTCTTC
CDR3aa: CATSDPGPYNEQFF

abundance: many
v_gene: TRBV3-1
j_gene: TRBJ2-5
d_gene: NA
CDR3nt: TGTGCCAGCAGTCCTTCCCTTGAGACCCAGTACTTC
CDR3aa: CASSPSLETQYF

abundance: few
v_gene: TRBV15
j_gene: TRBJ2-5
d_gene: NA
CDR3nt: TGTGCCACCAGCAGAGCGGGGAGTACGAAGACCCAGTACTTC
CDR3aa: CATSRAGSTKTQYF

abundance: few
v_gene: TRBV7-8
j_gene: TRBJ1-3
d_gene: TRBD1
CDR3nt: TGTGCCAGCAGCTTTCCGGGACAGGGCTTCGGAAACACCATATATTTT
CDR3aa: CASSFPGQGFGNTIYF

abundance: few
v_gene: TRBV27
j_gene: TRBJ1-4
d_gene: NA
CDR3nt: TGTGCCAGCAGTTTATCCCCCCTCTGGGAAAAACTGTTTTTT
CDR3aa: CASSLSPLWEKLFF

abundance: many
v_gene: TRBV12-3/TRBV12-4
j_gene: TRBJ1-1
d_gene: NA
CDR3nt: TGTGCCAGCAACAGGGATCCAGTGGAGGACACTGAAGCTTTCTTT
CDR3aa: CASNRDPVEDTEAFF

abundance: NA
v_gene: TRBV6-1
j_gene: TRBJ2-3
d_gene: NA
CDR3nt: TGTGCCAGCAGTGTTTCCCCAGGAAGCACAGATACGCAGTATTTT
CDR3aa: CASSVSPGSTDTQYF

abundance: few
v_gene: TRBV7-9
j_gene: TRBJ2-2
d_gene: TRBD2
CDR3nt: TGTGCCAGCAGCCAAGCGGGAGTTAGGGCCGGGGAGCTGTTTTTT
CDR3aa: CASSQAGVRAGELFF

abundance: NA
v_gene: TRBV3-1
j_gene: TRBJ2-1
d_gene: TRBD2
CDR3nt: TGTGCCAGCAGCCACATATTAGCGGGAGGGTACAATGAGCAGTTCTTC
CDR3aa: CASSHILAGGYNEQFF

abundance: NA
v_gene: TRBV3-1
j_gene: TRBJ1-2
d_gene: NA
CDR3nt: TGTGCCAGCAGCCAAGATCCGGCGGGGACGGGCGGCTACACCTTC
CDR3aa: CASSQDPAGTGGYTF

abundance: NA
v_gene: TRBV19
j_gene: TRBJ1-1
d_gene: NA
CDR3nt: TGTGCCAGTAGTATCGAGTGGGCGATGAACACTGAAGCTTTCTTT
CDR3aa: CASSIEWAMNTEAFF

abundance: many
v_gene: TRBV20-1
j_gene: TRBJ2-1
d_gene: TRBD2
CDR3nt: TGCAGTGCTTCTGGGCTAGCGGGTTACAATGAGCAGTTCTTC
CDR3aa: CSASGLAGYNEQFF

abundance: once
v_gene: TRBV7-8
j_gene: TRBJ1-6
d_gene: NA
CDR3nt: TGTGCCAGCACCAATGTCTCACCCCTCCACTTT
CDR3aa: CASTNVSPLHF

abundance: few
v_gene: TRBV10-3
j_gene: TRBJ1-1
d_gene: NA
CDR3nt: TGTGCCATCAGTGAGCGGCAGGGGAACACTGAAGCTTTCTTT
CDR3aa: CAISERQGNTEAFF

abundance: few
v_gene: TRBV20-1
j_gene: TRBJ2-7
d_gene: TRBD2
CDR3nt: TGCAGTGCTAAGAGGGGGACTAGGGGCTACGAGCAGTACTTC
CDR3aa: CSAKRGTRGYEQYF

abundance: NA
v_gene: TRBV5-1
j_gene: TRBJ2-3
d_gene: TRBD1
CDR3nt: TGCGCCAGCAGCTCCTCGACAGGGAGAGGAGATACGCAGTATTTT
CDR3aa: CASSSSTGRGDTQYF

abundance: few
v_gene: TRBV3-1
j_gene: TRBJ1-1
d_gene: NA
CDR3nt: TGTGCCAGCAGCCAAGGGGGGGCTAACACTGAAGCTTTCTTT
CDR3aa: CASSQGGANTEAFF

abundance: NA
v_gene: TRBV12-3/TRBV12-4
j_gene: TRBJ2-3
d_gene: TRBD2
CDR3nt: TGTGCCAGCAGCCCCTTGACTAGCGGGAGGGTAGATACGCAGTATTTT
CDR3aa: CASSPLTSGRVDTQYF

abundance: many
v_gene: TRBV5-1
j_gene: TRBJ2-7
d_gene: TRBD2
CDR3nt: TGCGCCAGCAGCTTGGGCGGGAGGGAGTACGAGCAGTACTTC
CDR3aa: CASSLGGREYEQYF

abundance: NA
v_gene: TRBV20-1
j_gene: TRBJ1-2
d_gene: NA
CDR3nt: TGCAGTGCTTTTTCCAACACATTTAACTATGGCTACACCTTC
CDR3aa: CSAFSNTFNYGYTF

abundance: NA
v_gene: TRBV5-5
j_gene: TRBJ2-6
d_gene: NA
CDR3nt: TGTGCCAGCAGCTTGTACAGACCCTCTGGGGCCAACGTCCTGACTTTC
CDR3aa: CASSLYRPSGANVLTF

abundance: NA
v_gene: TRBV6-1
j_gene: TRBJ2-3
d_gene: TRBD2
CDR3nt: TGTGCCAGCACATCGGGGCTAGCGGGAGATACGCAGTATTTT
CDR3aa: CASTSGLAGDTQYF

abundance: NA
v_gene: TRBV5-1
j_gene: TRBJ2-1
d_gene: NA
CDR3nt: TGCGCCAGCGCGAGCTTGTCCGGGCCGTCCCGGGATGAGCAGTTCTTC
CDR3aa: CASASLSGPSRDEQFF

abundance: NA
v_gene: TRBV7-2
j_gene: TRBJ1-5
d_gene: TRBD1
CDR3nt: TGTGCCAGCAACTTGGGACAGGGTGATCAGCCCCAGCATTTT
CDR3aa: CASNLGQGDQPQHF

abundance: few
v_gene: TRBV12-3/TRBV12-4
j_gene: TRBJ2-1
d_gene: NA
CDR3nt: TGTGCCAGCAGTTTCCAGGTCAGAGGTGAGCAGTTCTTC
CDR3aa: CASSFQVRGEQFF

abundance: few
v_gene: TRBV7-2
j_gene: TRBJ2-2
d_gene: NA
CDR3nt: TGTGCCAGCAGCTTCGCAGGAGGAGGGACCGGGGAGCTGTTTTTT
CDR3aa: CASSFAGGGTGELFF

abundance: few
v_gene: TRBV5-1
j_gene: TRBJ1-3
d_gene: NA
CDR3nt: TGCGCCAGCAGTTATCTGGGGGACACCATATATTTT
CDR3aa: CASSYLGDTIYF

abundance: few
v_gene: TRBV5-1
j_gene: TRBJ1-3
d_gene: NA
CDR3nt: TGCGCCAGCAGCGTTGACACCTCCGTAGGGGACACCATATATTTT
CDR3aa: CASSVDTSVGDTIYF

abundance: NA
v_gene: TRBV12-3/TRBV12-4
j_gene: TRBJ2-1
d_gene: TRBD1
CDR3nt: TGTGCCAGCAGTACGGGACAGGGGGACTACAATGAGCAGTTCTTC
CDR3aa: CASSTGQGDYNEQFF

abundance: few
v_gene: TRBV6-1
j_gene: TRBJ2-7
d_gene: TRBD1
CDR3nt: TGTGCCAGTGCCCGGAGGGGGACAGGGGAAAACGAGCAGTACTTC
CDR3aa: CASARRGTGENEQYF